The rows below give T cell receptor beta chains drawn from one sample of a study of T-cell memory formation after mild COVID-19. TCRdb itself ran the 5' RACE reads through MiXCR, one entry per CDR3 protein. Of roughly 600,000 distinct CDR3 sequences listed, roughly 18% are singletons. Source material: PBMCs or a T cell subset sorted from them (not recorded which). The receptors shown here come from an adult woman who had mild COVID-19 (a few samples of this study predate the infection). Cell type and time point are not known. CDR3s include the opening cysteine and the closing phenylalanine or tryptophan. A D gene is named only where the DNA matches it firmly. For some rows the clone size is stated as once, few or many, or as a class when expanded; others skip it.

v_gene: TRBV7-2
abundance: NA
len: 14
j_gene: TRBJ2-5
d_gene: NA
CDR3aa: CASSRRGLGETQYF
CDR3nt: TGTGCCAGCAGCAGGAGGGGGCTGGGGGAGACCCAGTACTTC

v_gene: TRBV2
abundance: few
len: 16
j_gene: TRBJ1-1
d_gene: NA
CDR3aa: CASSEWQGRFDTEAFF
CDR3nt: TGTGCCAGCAGTGAATGGCAGGGGAGATTCGACACTGAAGCTTTCTTT

v_gene: TRBV3-1
abundance: NA
len: 15
j_gene: TRBJ2-7
d_gene: NA
CDR3aa: CASSPSPTVSYEQYF
CDR3nt: TGTGCCAGCAGCCCCTCTCCGACAGTCTCCTACGAGCAGTACTTC

v_gene: TRBV29-1
abundance: few
len: 12
j_gene: TRBJ1-2
d_gene: NA
CDR3aa: CSAYWVGNGYTF
CDR3nt: TGCAGCGCCTACTGGGTTGGGAACGGCTACACCTTC

v_gene: TRBV7-9
abundance: few
len: 19
j_gene: TRBJ2-7
d_gene: TRBD2
CDR3aa: CASSLDTGTSGRFSYEQYF
CDR3nt: TGTGCCAGCAGCTTAGATACCGGGACTAGCGGGAGATTCTCCTACGAGCAGTACTTC

v_gene: TRBV5-1
abundance: few
len: 14
j_gene: TRBJ2-7
d_gene: NA
CDR3aa: CASSDSAPEDEQYF
CDR3nt: TGCGCCAGCAGCGACTCGGCGCCGGAGGACGAGCAGTACTTC

v_gene: TRBV21-1
abundance: few
len: 17
j_gene: TRBJ2-3
d_gene: NA
CDR3aa: CASSNPPTSGSTDTQYF
CDR3nt: TGTGCCAGCAGCAACCCCCCGACTAGCGGAAGCACAGATACGCAGTATTTT

v_gene: TRBV4-3
abundance: few
len: 18
j_gene: TRBJ1-5
d_gene: NA
CDR3aa: CASSQDWGRSAGNQPQHF
CDR3nt: TGCGCCAGCAGCCAAGATTGGGGCAGGTCGGCGGGCAATCAGCCCCAGCATTTT

v_gene: TRBV6-6
abundance: NA
len: 15
j_gene: TRBJ2-6
d_gene: NA
CDR3aa: CASSKADSGANVLTF
CDR3nt: TGTGCCAGCAGTAAAGCGGACTCTGGGGCCAACGTCCTGACTTTC

v_gene: TRBV5-1
abundance: NA
len: 15
j_gene: TRBJ2-3
d_gene: NA
CDR3aa: CASSLHIPSTDTQYF
CDR3nt: TGCGCCAGCAGCCTTCACATCCCTAGCACAGATACGCAGTATTTT

v_gene: TRBV28
abundance: NA
len: 13
j_gene: TRBJ2-7
d_gene: TRBD1
CDR3aa: CASGAGGRYEQYF
CDR3nt: TGTGCCAGCGGAGCAGGGGGACGGTACGAGCAGTACTTC

v_gene: TRBV2
abundance: few
len: 14
j_gene: TRBJ2-3
d_gene: TRBD2
CDR3aa: CASRATSGAITQYF
CDR3nt: TGTGCCAGCAGGGCAACTAGCGGGGCTATTACGCAGTATTTT

v_gene: TRBV5-1
abundance: few
len: 13
j_gene: TRBJ1-1
d_gene: NA
CDR3aa: CASSLRSGFEAFF
CDR3nt: TGCGCCAGCAGCTTGAGGTCGGGGTTTGAAGCTTTCTTT

v_gene: TRBV12-3/TRBV12-4
abundance: many
len: 13
j_gene: TRBJ2-1
d_gene: NA
CDR3aa: CASSFGRNNEQFF
CDR3nt: TGTGCCAGCAGTTTCGGGCGAAACAATGAGCAGTTCTTC

v_gene: TRBV5-1
abundance: NA
len: 16
j_gene: TRBJ2-7
d_gene: TRBD2
CDR3aa: CASSLRLAGSYDEQYF
CDR3nt: TGCGCCAGCAGCTTAAGACTAGCGGGAAGTTACGACGAGCAGTACTTC

v_gene: TRBV5-1
abundance: NA
len: 15
j_gene: TRBJ2-7
d_gene: TRBD2
CDR3aa: CASSPREGGVYEQYF
CDR3nt: TGCGCCAGCAGCCCGCGGGAGGGAGGGGTCTACGAGCAGTACTTC

v_gene: TRBV9
abundance: few
len: 17
j_gene: TRBJ1-2
d_gene: NA
CDR3aa: CASSVGGETRRTGGYTF
CDR3nt: TGTGCCAGCAGCGTAGGTGGTGAGACGCGGAGGACGGGTGGCTACACCTTC

v_gene: TRBV6-5
abundance: few
len: 16
j_gene: TRBJ2-6
d_gene: NA
CDR3aa: CASFPLGSSGANVLTF
CDR3nt: TGTGCCAGCTTTCCCTTGGGGTCCTCTGGGGCCAACGTCCTGACTTTC

v_gene: TRBV7-2
abundance: NA
len: 15
j_gene: TRBJ1-1
d_gene: NA
CDR3aa: CASSFSTGMYTEAFF
CDR3nt: TGTGCCAGCAGCTTCAGTACAGGGATGTACACTGAAGCTTTCTTT

v_gene: TRBV12-3/TRBV12-4
abundance: few
len: 20
j_gene: TRBJ2-3
d_gene: NA
CDR3aa: CASTPTTGLVHSGGTDTQYF
CDR3nt: TGTGCCAGCACCCCTACTACGGGTCTAGTGCATTCGGGGGGCACAGATACGCAGTATTTT

v_gene: TRBV7-2
abundance: NA
len: 17
j_gene: TRBJ2-3
d_gene: NA
CDR3aa: CASSTQRQWSSTDTQYF
CDR3nt: TGTGCCAGCAGCACCCAGAGGCAGTGGTCTAGCACAGATACGCAGTATTTT

v_gene: TRBV6-2/TRBV6-3
abundance: NA
len: 15
j_gene: TRBJ2-2
d_gene: TRBD1
CDR3aa: CASKWGQGLTGELFF
CDR3nt: TGTGCCAGCAAATGGGGACAGGGGCTTACCGGGGAGCTGTTTTTT

v_gene: TRBV29-1
abundance: few
len: 15
j_gene: TRBJ2-7
d_gene: NA
CDR3aa: CSVDRGLIPSYEQYF
CDR3nt: TGCAGCGTTGACAGGGGACTCATTCCCTCCTACGAGCAGTACTTC

v_gene: TRBV7-9
abundance: NA
len: 13
j_gene: TRBJ2-2
d_gene: NA
CDR3aa: CASSRVDTGELFF
CDR3nt: TGTGCCAGCAGCCGGGTTGACACCGGGGAGCTGTTTTTT

v_gene: TRBV11-1
abundance: NA
len: 16
j_gene: TRBJ2-5
d_gene: TRBD2
CDR3aa: CASSQRLAGLQETQYF
CDR3nt: TGTGCCAGCAGCCAAAGACTAGCGGGGTTGCAAGAGACCCAGTACTTC

v_gene: TRBV10-3
abundance: NA
len: 11
j_gene: TRBJ2-2
d_gene: NA
CDR3aa: CASLRPGELFF
CDR3nt: TGTGCCTCGTTAAGACCCGGGGAGCTGTTTTTT

v_gene: TRBV7-9
abundance: NA
len: 15
j_gene: TRBJ2-2
d_gene: TRBD2
CDR3aa: CASHAASGSGGELFF
CDR3nt: TGTGCCAGCCACGCGGCTAGCGGGAGTGGCGGGGAGCTGTTTTTT

v_gene: TRBV15
abundance: many
len: 15
j_gene: TRBJ2-7
d_gene: TRBD2
CDR3aa: CATSSAASGKGEQYF
CDR3nt: TGTGCCACCAGCAGTGCGGCTAGCGGGAAGGGTGAGCAGTACTTC

v_gene: TRBV4-2
abundance: NA
len: 16
j_gene: TRBJ2-1
d_gene: TRBD1
CDR3aa: CASSLVGQGAPNEQFF
CDR3nt: TGTGCCAGCAGCCTGGTGGGACAGGGGGCGCCCAATGAGCAGTTCTTC

v_gene: TRBV11-1
abundance: few
len: 14
j_gene: TRBJ1-1
d_gene: NA
CDR3aa: CASSSEGPNTEAFF
CDR3nt: TGTGCCAGCAGCTCCGAGGGGCCGAACACTGAAGCTTTCTTT

v_gene: TRBV6-2/TRBV6-3
abundance: few
len: 16
j_gene: TRBJ2-7
d_gene: NA
CDR3aa: CASSHRDMTSLGEQYF
CDR3nt: TGTGCCAGCAGTCACCGGGACATGACTTCTTTGGGCGAGCAGTACTTC

v_gene: TRBV6-5
abundance: NA
len: 16
j_gene: TRBJ2-1
d_gene: TRBD2
CDR3aa: CASSYASGGAQNEQFF
CDR3nt: TGTGCCAGCAGTTACGCTAGCGGGGGGGCCCAAAATGAGCAGTTCTTC

v_gene: TRBV10-3
abundance: NA
len: 17
j_gene: TRBJ1-1
d_gene: TRBD1
CDR3aa: CATKTPGQGDWNTEAFF
CDR3nt: TGTGCCACCAAAACTCCGGGACAGGGGGATTGGAACACTGAAGCTTTCTTT

v_gene: TRBV6-5
abundance: many
len: 12
j_gene: TRBJ2-1
d_gene: NA
CDR3aa: CASRKRSGEQFF
CDR3nt: TGTGCCAGCAGAAAACGCAGCGGTGAGCAGTTCTTC

v_gene: TRBV9
abundance: NA
len: 15
j_gene: TRBJ1-2
d_gene: TRBD1
CDR3aa: CASSGPGTGGLGYTF
CDR3nt: TGTGCCAGCAGCGGGCCCGGGACAGGGGGCTTGGGCTACACCTTC

v_gene: TRBV29-1
abundance: few
len: 13
j_gene: TRBJ2-7
d_gene: TRBD1
CDR3aa: CSVVFQGVNEQYF
CDR3nt: TGCAGCGTTGTCTTTCAGGGGGTAAACGAGCAGTACTTC

v_gene: TRBV5-6
abundance: few
len: 13
j_gene: TRBJ2-7
d_gene: TRBD2
CDR3aa: CASSFGTSNEQYF
CDR3nt: TGTGCCAGCAGCTTCGGGACTAGCAACGAGCAGTACTTC

v_gene: TRBV20-1
abundance: few
len: 18
j_gene: TRBJ2-6
d_gene: TRBD1
CDR3aa: CSAPSLDRGLAGANVLTF
CDR3nt: TGCAGTGCTCCTTCCCTTGACAGGGGGCTAGCGGGGGCCAACGTCCTGACTTTC

v_gene: TRBV20-1
abundance: NA
len: 15
j_gene: TRBJ2-3
d_gene: NA
CDR3aa: CSAAGDPVGTDTQYF
CDR3nt: TGCAGTGCCGCCGGGGACCCCGTGGGCACAGATACGCAGTATTTT

v_gene: TRBV2
abundance: few
len: 15
j_gene: TRBJ2-7
d_gene: NA
CDR3aa: CASSDEDLSPYEQYF
CDR3nt: TGTGCCAGCAGTGACGAAGATCTCTCCCCCTACGAGCAGTACTTC

v_gene: TRBV5-1
abundance: NA
len: 14
j_gene: TRBJ1-1
d_gene: NA
CDR3aa: CASSLLLSGTEAFF
CDR3nt: TGCGCCAGCAGCTTACTCCTCAGCGGCACTGAAGCTTTCTTT

v_gene: TRBV24-1
abundance: few
len: 12
j_gene: TRBJ2-2
d_gene: NA
CDR3aa: CATSVKPGELFF
CDR3nt: TGTGCCACCAGTGTTAAGCCCGGGGAGCTGTTTTTT

v_gene: TRBV30
abundance: NA
len: 14
j_gene: TRBJ2-5
d_gene: TRBD2
CDR3aa: CAFNPGGQQETQYF
CDR3nt: TGTGCCTTCAACCCGGGGGGGCAACAAGAGACCCAGTACTTC

v_gene: TRBV11-3
abundance: NA
len: 16
j_gene: TRBJ2-7
d_gene: NA
CDR3aa: CASSSTTQDYSYEQYF
CDR3nt: TGTGCCAGCAGCTCAACGACTCAGGATTACTCCTACGAGCAGTACTTC

v_gene: TRBV27
abundance: few
len: 15
j_gene: TRBJ1-1
d_gene: NA
CDR3aa: CASSLSPGSITEAFF
CDR3nt: TGTGCCAGCAGTTTATCGCCAGGATCGATCACTGAAGCTTTCTTT

v_gene: TRBV20-1
abundance: NA
len: 14
j_gene: TRBJ2-7
d_gene: TRBD2
CDR3aa: CSARDPSGPSEQYF
CDR3nt: TGCAGTGCTAGAGACCCTAGCGGGCCCTCCGAGCAGTACTTC

v_gene: TRBV13
abundance: once
len: 13
j_gene: TRBJ1-5
d_gene: NA
CDR3aa: CASSLGQSLTQHF
CDR3nt: TGTGCCAGCAGCTTAGGGCAGTCCTTGACCCAGCATTTT